Included here is one T cell receptor (beta chain) sequence, with context. Antigen specificity is unknown. Assay used: immunoSEQ multiplex PCR; TCRdb lists only in-frame clones, some missing. Counted here are tens of thousands of clones, around four fifths occurring once; the ten biggest clones make up 19%. No infections or other immune events were documented during collection. These data originate in a study of identifying expanded T cells in peripheral blood. The CDR3 loop spans 12 amino acids. Germline lookup yields CDR1 SEHNR and CDR2 FQNEAQ (reference sequence). Trimming stripped 1 base from V and 8 bases from J, with 8 bases between. Study-level findings and limits: Approximately 1.1 clones differed between technical replicates, versus approximately 17 and 20 over time.

This chain joins TRBV7-9 and TRBJ1-2; a weak D match, TRBD1 (5 bases). The sequenced material came from blood. This clonotype was obtained from a person aged 18 to 70 in good health. The CDR3 bases are TGTGCCAGCAGCTTAGGACGGGACGGCTACACCTTC. Translated, it gives CASSLGRDGYTF.